The 17 T cell receptor beta chains listed next were all sequenced from one sample in a study of tumor and adjacent non-tumor tissue in lung cancer. The template was RNA from unsorted bulk tissue. TCRbeta libraries were built with three rounds of nested PCR, modified from ARM-PCR. TCRdb itself ran the multiplex PCR reads through MiXCR, one entry per CDR3 protein. The sample includes about 200,000 distinct CDR3 sequences, 70% to 75% of them seen just once. Material: lung tumor tissue. These receptors all stem from a man aged 55 to 69 with non-small cell lung cancer.

Details on this clonotype: This is likely a read error, given that the CDR3 carries no conserved phenylalanine or tryptophan at its end. The V and J genes are TRBV12-3 or TRBV12-4 and TRBJ2-3, with D unresolved. This CDR3 spans 13 amino acids. The CDR3 DNA sequence: TGTGCCAGCATCCCCGTTAGCAGAGATACGCAGTATTTG. This sequence encodes CASIPVSRDTQYL.

Remarks on this clonotype: This may stem from a read error, because a much larger clone lies one nucleotide away. The genes are TRBV4-2 and TRBJ1-6, with D uncertain. The germline V gene encodes CDR1 LGHNA and CDR2 YNFKEQ. V lost 0 bases to trimming and J lost 11 bases, with 11 bases between them. The length of the CDR3 is 14 residues. CDR3 sequence reads: CASSQDRLNTPLHF. CDR3 nucleotides: TGTGCCAGCAGCCAAGATCGACTAAATACACCCCTCCACTTT.

CDR3 amino acids: CASSAPSGAGETQYF. The CDR3 DNA is TGTGCCAGCAGTGCCCCTAGCGGAGCCGGGGAGACCCAGTACTTC. This sequence joins TRBV12-3 or TRBV12-4 and TRBJ2-5; 7 nucleotides align to TRBD2. The CDR3 covers 15 residues. After removal of 5 bases from V and 5 bases from J, the junction contained 11 bases not matched to a gene.

This sequence joins TRBV6-1 and TRBJ1-5, with 8 bases lining up with TRBD1. Germline V gene lookup returns CDR1 MNHNS and CDR2 SASEGT. V shed 8 bases and J 6 bases; nucleotides not matched to a gene: 6. The CDR3 is made up of 13 amino acids. This CDR3 reads CASETGEGQPQHF. In nucleotides, the CDR3 is TGTGCCAGCGAGACAGGGGAGGGTCAGCCCCAGCATTTT.

Notes on this clonotype: The junction and the germline gene differ at one end; a read error may be behind it. The V call is TRBV6-2 or TRBV6-3, the J call TRBJ2-3; a weak D match, TRBD1 (5 bases). The germline CDR1 and CDR2 sequences are MNHEY and SVGEGT. This CDR3 contains 13 residues. The CDR3 protein is CANSYRFVDTQYF. The CDR3, as DNA: TGTGCCAACAGTTACAGGTTCGTAGATACGCAGTATTTT.

Regarding this clonotype: This sequence may be a read error, since a much larger clone differs from it by one base. This sequence joins TRBV6-5 and TRBJ1-4, with D possibly matching TRBD1 (5 bases). The CDR3 loop spans 17 amino acids. V dropped 2 bases and J dropped 0 bases, with 13 bases sitting between them. Germline V gives CDR1 MNHEY, CDR2 SVGAGI. CDR3 sequence: CASSYLSGGATNEKLFF. The CDR3 region has the DNA TGTGCCAGCAGTTACCTTTCCGGGGGGGCAACTAATGAAAAACTGTTTTTT.

This clonotype has more than one count but fewer than ten. A much larger clone differs by one base, so this may be a read error. The chain recombines TRBV12-3 or TRBV12-4 with TRBJ1-1, with a tentative D call TRBD1 (6 bases). The CDR3 covers 14 residues. The CDR3 is CVSSYPVGATEAFF. The CDR3 region has the DNA TGTGTCAGCAGCTACCCCGTGGGGGCCACTGAAGCTTTCTTT.

This clonotype was counted between two and nine times. This could be a read error, since a much larger clone is one nucleotide away. The CDR3 nucleotides are TGTGCTATTGGTTTGAGGGGAACGGGGCAGTTCTTC. Translating it yields CAIGLRGTGQFF. The chain uses TRBV12-5 and TRBJ2-1, with D possibly called TRBD1 or TRBD2 (5 bases each). Germline V CDR1 and CDR2: LGHNT, FRNRAP. The CDR3 is made up of 12 amino acids.

The gene calls are TRBV5-6 and TRBJ1-2; D remains unclear. Germline CDR1 is SGHDT and CDR2 is YYEEEE. The CDR3 totals 14 residues. The V and J ends lost 4 bases and 2 bases respectively, with 12 bases between them. The CDR3 DNA sequence: TGTGCCAGCAGCCTCTGGGCGGCGAACTATGGCTACACCTTC. Translating gives CASSLWAANYGYTF.

The rearrangement uses TRBV20-1 and TRBJ1-5, with D unclear. CDR3 length: 13 amino acids. Germline CDR1 and CDR2: DFQATT and SNEGSKA (reference sequence). The V end was cut by 3 bases, the J end by 7 bases, with 13 bases between. DNA for the CDR3: TGCAGTGCTAGTGGCAGGAAAGAACAGCCCCAGCATTTT. The encoded protein is CSASGRKEQPQHF.

This clonotype was seen at least ten times. The chain carries TRBV11-3 and TRBJ1-3, with 12 bases identical to TRBD1. Germline V gene sequence: CDR1 SGHNT, CDR2 YENEEA. V trimming: 5 bases; J trimming: 4 bases; junction bases outside the gene matches: 12. The length of the CDR3 is 18 residues. The chain's CDR3 is CASSPQTGTGGAGNTIYF. The CDR3 DNA reads TGTGCCAGCAGCCCACAAACCGGGACAGGGGGCGCCGGAAACACCATATATTTT.

Details on this clonotype: A junction end diverges from the germline sequence, so it may reflect a read error. The V call is TRBV11-2, the J call TRBJ2-1; 8 bases align to TRBD2. Germline V CDR1 and CDR2: SGHAT, FQNNGV. The CDR3 is 16 residues long. The CDR3 DNA sequence: TGTGCCAGCAGCTTAGCGGGGGGGCGTGCTGTAAATGAGGAGTTCTTC. Translating it yields CASSLAGGRAVNEEFF.

The chain links TRBV20-1 to TRBJ2-1, with 11 bases aligning to TRBD2. Germline values: CDR1 DFQATT, CDR2 SNEGSKA (reference sequence). The CDR3 spans 16 residues. V trimming: 4 bases; J trimming: 8 bases; junction bases outside the gene matches: 13. CDR3 in amino acids: CSATPSSGRARDEQFF. In nucleotides, the CDR3 is TGCAGTGCTACTCCGAGTAGCGGGAGGGCCAGAGATGAGCAGTTCTTC.

This clonotype occurred a few times. In nucleotides, the CDR3 is TGTGCCAGTAAGCCCCCAGGACCAACTAATGAAAAACTGTTTTTT. Translating it yields CASKPPGPTNEKLFF. The genes are TRBV19 and TRBJ1-4, with D hard to call. Looked up from germline, CDR1 is LNHDA and CDR2 is SQIVND (reference sequence). This CDR3 has 15 residues. Trimming stripped 7 bases from V and 0 bases from J, with 12 bases between.

This clonotype appeared many times. The chain employs TRBV11-3 and TRBJ2-7; TRBD1 matches 7 bases. Germline CDR1 and CDR2: SGHNT and YENEEA. This CDR3 spans 15 amino acids. Trimming took 4 bases from V and 0 from J; bases not matched to a gene: 6. The DNA of the CDR3 is TGTGCCAGCAGCTATAGGACAGGCCCCTCCTACGAGCAGTACTTC. It codes for CASSYRTGPSYEQYF.

Concerning this clonotype itself: Given a much more abundant clone one base away, this may be a read error. The rearrangement links TRBV20-1 to TRBJ1-1; D is ambiguous. CDR1 is DFQATT, CDR2 SNEGSKA, per germline (reference sequence). The CDR3 is 13 amino acids. CDR3 bases: TGCAGAGCTCTCATGGGGTTTGGTACTGAAGCTTTCTTT. Translating gives CRALMGFGTEAFF.

A note on this clonotype: This may arise from a read error, as a much more abundant clone is one base away. The chain carries TRBV12-3 or TRBV12-4 and TRBJ1-1; D unresolved. There are 13 residues in the CDR3. Trimming shortened V by 5 bases and J by 3 bases, and 10 bases separated the two germline ends. The CDR3 DNA follows: TGTGCCAGCAGTCTCTATACTGACACTGAAGCTTTCTTT. This sequence encodes CASSLYTDTEAFF.